This T cell receptor (beta chain) came from a study of T cells after yellow fever vaccination. Study-level information: Fractions containing few cells were prepared with SMART-Seq v4 Ultra Low Input.

The table lists this clonotype with a few counts. This CDR3 region has 16 residues. Looked up from germline, CDR1 is SGHTA and CDR2 is FQGTGA. The V gene end was trimmed by 5 bases and the J gene end by 2 bases; junction bases not matched to a gene: 11. Universal primer sites and UMIs were introduced during 5'RACE template-switching synthesis of TCR cDNA. MiXCR, run by TCRdb on the 5' RACE reads, gives a single entry per CDR3 protein. The table records 250,000 or so distinct CDR3 sequences, around 6.7% of them present only once. This specimen was CD4+ T cells sorted from PBMCs, taken on the day of the yellow fever booster vaccination. This sequence joins TRBV7-3 and TRBJ2-5, with 7 positions matching TRBD1. The sequence was obtained from a man in his thirties or forties who received the YFV17D yellow fever vaccine. The CDR3 nucleotides read TGTGCCAGCAGCCGAACAGGGGACACCCCTCAAGAGACCCAGTACTTC. Residues: CASSRTGDTPQETQYF.